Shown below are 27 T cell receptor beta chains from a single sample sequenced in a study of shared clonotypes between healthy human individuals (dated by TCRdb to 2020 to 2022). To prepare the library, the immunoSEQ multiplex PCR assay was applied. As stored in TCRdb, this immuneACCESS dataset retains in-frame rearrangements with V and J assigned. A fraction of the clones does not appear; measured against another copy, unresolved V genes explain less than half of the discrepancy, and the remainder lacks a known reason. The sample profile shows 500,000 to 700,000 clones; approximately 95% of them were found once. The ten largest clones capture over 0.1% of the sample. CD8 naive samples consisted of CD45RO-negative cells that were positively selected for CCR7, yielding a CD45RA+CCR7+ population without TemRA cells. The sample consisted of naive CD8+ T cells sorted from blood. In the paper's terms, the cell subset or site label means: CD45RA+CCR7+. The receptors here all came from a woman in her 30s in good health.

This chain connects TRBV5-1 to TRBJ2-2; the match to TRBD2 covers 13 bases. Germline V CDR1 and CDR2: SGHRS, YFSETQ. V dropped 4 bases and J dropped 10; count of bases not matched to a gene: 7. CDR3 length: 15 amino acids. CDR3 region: CASSATSGRAVELFF. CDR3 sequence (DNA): TGCGCCAGCAGCGCCACTAGCGGGAGGGCCGTGGAGCTGTTTTTT.

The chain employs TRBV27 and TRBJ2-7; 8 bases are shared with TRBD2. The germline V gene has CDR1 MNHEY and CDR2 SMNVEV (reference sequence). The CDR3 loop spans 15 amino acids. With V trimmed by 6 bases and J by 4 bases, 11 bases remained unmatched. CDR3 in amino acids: CASRLGAGDLYEQYF. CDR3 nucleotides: TGTGCCAGCAGGTTAGGAGCGGGAGACCTGTACGAGCAGTACTTC.

The CDR3 loop is CASADRYQETQYF. The CDR3 bases are TGTGCCAGCGCCGACAGGTACCAAGAGACCCAGTACTTC. The rearrangement joins TRBV6-6 to TRBJ2-5, with D possibly being TRBD1 (6 bases). Trimming left V 8 bases short and J 0 bases short, with 10 bases between. Per the germline V gene, CDR1 is MNHNY and CDR2 is SVGAGI (reference sequence). The CDR3 is made up of 13 amino acids.

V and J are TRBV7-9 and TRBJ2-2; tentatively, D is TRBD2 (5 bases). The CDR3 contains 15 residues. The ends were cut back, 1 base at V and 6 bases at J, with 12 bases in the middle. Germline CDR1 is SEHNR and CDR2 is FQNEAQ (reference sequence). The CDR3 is CASSLESAEAGELFF. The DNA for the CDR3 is TGTGCCAGCAGCTTAGAGTCGGCGGAGGCCGGGGAGCTGTTTTTT.

The CDR3 DNA sequence: TGTGCCAGCAGCACGAAGGGACTAGCGGGAGGGCCCTGGTGTGAGACCCAGTACTTC. Encoded protein: CASSTKGLAGGPWCETQYF. The rearrangement uses TRBV21-1 and TRBJ2-5; the table's D call, TRBD2, was not checked against the DNA. TRBV21-1 is a pseudogene segment. This CDR3 region has 19 residues.

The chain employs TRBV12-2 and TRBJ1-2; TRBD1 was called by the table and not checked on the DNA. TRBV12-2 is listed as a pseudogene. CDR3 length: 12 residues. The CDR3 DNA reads TGTGCAGTAAAGACAGGGGTGTATGGCTACACCTTC. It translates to CAVKTGVYGYTF.

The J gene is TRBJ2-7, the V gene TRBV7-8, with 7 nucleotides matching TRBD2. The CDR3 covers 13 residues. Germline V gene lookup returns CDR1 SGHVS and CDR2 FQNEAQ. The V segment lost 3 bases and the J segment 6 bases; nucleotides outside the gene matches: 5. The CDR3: CASSLGGVSEQYF. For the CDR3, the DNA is TGTGCCAGCAGCTTGGGAGGGGTCAGCGAGCAGTACTTC.

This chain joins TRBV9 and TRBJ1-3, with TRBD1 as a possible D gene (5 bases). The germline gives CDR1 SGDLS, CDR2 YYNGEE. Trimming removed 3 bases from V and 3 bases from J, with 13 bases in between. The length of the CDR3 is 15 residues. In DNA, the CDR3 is TGTGCCAGCAGCGCCTCTACAGGATTTGGAAACACCATATATTTT. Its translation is CASSASTGFGNTIYF. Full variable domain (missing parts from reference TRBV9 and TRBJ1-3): DSGVTQTPKHLITATGQRVTLRCSPRSGDLSVYWYQQSLDQGLQFLIQYYNGEERAKGNILERFSAQQFPDLHSELNLSSLELGDSALYFCASSASTGFGNTIYFGEGSWLTVV.

CDR3: CASSLTGPNEKLFF. The DNA for the CDR3 is TGTGCCAGCAGCTTGACAGGGCCCAATGAAAAACTGTTTTTT. The V and J genes are TRBV28 and TRBJ1-4; 7 bases align to TRBD1. The CDR3 extends over 14 amino acids. Germline V gene sequence: CDR1 MDHEN, CDR2 SYDVKM. With 6 bases clipped from V and 5 bases from J, the junction kept 6 bases outside the gene matches.

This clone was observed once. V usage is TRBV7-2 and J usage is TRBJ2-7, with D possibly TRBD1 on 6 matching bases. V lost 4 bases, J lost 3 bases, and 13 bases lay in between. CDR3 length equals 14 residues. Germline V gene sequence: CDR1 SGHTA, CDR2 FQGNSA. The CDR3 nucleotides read TGTGCCAGCAGCTCTGCACAGGGCTACTACGAGCAGTACTTC. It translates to CASSSAQGYYEQYF.

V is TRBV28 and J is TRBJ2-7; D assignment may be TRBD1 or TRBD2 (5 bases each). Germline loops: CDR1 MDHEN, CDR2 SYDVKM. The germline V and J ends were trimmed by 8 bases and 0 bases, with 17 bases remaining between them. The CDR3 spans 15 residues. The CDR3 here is CASGSRGAPSYEQYF. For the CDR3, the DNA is TGTGCCAGCGGGTCGAGGGGCGCACCCTCCTACGAGCAGTACTTC. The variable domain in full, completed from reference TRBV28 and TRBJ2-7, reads DVKVTQSSRYLVKRTGEKVFLECVQDMDHENMFWYRQDPGLGLRLIYFSYDVKMKEKGDIPEGYSVSREKKERFSLILESASTNQTSMYLCASGSRGAPSYEQYFGPGTRLTVT.

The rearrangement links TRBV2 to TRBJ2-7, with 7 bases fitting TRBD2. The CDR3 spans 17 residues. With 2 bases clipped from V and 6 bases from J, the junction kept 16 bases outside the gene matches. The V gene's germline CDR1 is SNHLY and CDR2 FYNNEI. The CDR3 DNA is TGTGCCAGCAGTGAACGCCCGCCCTGGGGGACTACTGGCGAGCAGTACTTC. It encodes CASSERPPWGTTGEQYF.

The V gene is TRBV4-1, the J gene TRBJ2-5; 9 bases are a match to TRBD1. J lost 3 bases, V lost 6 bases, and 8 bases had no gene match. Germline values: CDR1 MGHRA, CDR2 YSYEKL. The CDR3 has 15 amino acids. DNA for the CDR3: TGCGCCAGCAGACTGACAGGGGGGGAAGAAGAGACCCAGTACTTC. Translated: CASRLTGGEEETQYF.

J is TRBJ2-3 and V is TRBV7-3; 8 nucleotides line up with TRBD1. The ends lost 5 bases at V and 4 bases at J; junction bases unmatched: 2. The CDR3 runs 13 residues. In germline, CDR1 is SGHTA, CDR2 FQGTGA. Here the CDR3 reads CASSPQGADTQYF. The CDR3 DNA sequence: TGTGCCAGCAGCCCACAGGGGGCAGATACGCAGTATTTT.

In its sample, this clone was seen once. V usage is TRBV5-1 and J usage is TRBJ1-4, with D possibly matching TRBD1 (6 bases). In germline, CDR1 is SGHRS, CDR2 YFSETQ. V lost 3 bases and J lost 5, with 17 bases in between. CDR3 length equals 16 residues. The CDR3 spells CASSSSGSGANEKLFF. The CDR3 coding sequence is TGCGCCAGCAGCTCAAGTGGGTCAGGGGCCAATGAAAAACTGTTTTTT.

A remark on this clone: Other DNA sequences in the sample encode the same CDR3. The CDR3 here is CASSAGLAGYEQYF. The CDR3 nucleotides are TGTGCCAGCAGCGCGGGACTAGCGGGGTACGAGCAGTACTTC. The rearrangement joins TRBV9 to TRBJ2-7; the match to TRBD2 covers 13 bases. The CDR3 sequence is 14 residues long. With V trimmed by 3 bases and J by 4 bases, 1 base remained unmatched. Germline lookup yields CDR1 SGDLS and CDR2 YYNGEE. The complete variable domain, with remaining parts taken from reference TRBV9 and TRBJ2-7, reads DSGVTQTPKHLITATGQRVTLRCSPRSGDLSVYWYQQSLDQGLQFLIQYYNGEERAKGNILERFSAQQFPDLHSELNLSSLELGDSALYFCASSAGLAGYEQYFGPGTRLTVT.

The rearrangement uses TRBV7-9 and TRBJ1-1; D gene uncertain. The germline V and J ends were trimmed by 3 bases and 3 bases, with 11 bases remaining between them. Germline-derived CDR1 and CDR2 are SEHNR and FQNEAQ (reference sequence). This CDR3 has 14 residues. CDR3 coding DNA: TGTGCCAGCAGCTTTATCCTGGGTGACACTGAAGCTTTCTTT. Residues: CASSFILGDTEAFF.

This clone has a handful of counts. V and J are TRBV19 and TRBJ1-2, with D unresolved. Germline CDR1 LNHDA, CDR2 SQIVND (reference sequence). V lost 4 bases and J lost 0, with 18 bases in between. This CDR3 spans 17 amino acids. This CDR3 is CASSTLGPDLSNYGYTF. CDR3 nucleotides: TGTGCCAGTAGTACTCTCGGACCCGATTTATCTAACTATGGCTACACCTTC.

CDR3 nucleotide sequence: TGCGCCAGCAGCCAACTCCGCCTAGCGGGAGACTATGAGCAGTTCTTC. As protein: CASSQLRLAGDYEQFF. V is TRBV4-1 and J is TRBJ2-1; the match to TRBD2 covers 10 bases. Germline CDR1 is MGHRA and CDR2 is YSYEKL. With V trimmed by 2 bases and J by 8 bases, 9 bases remained unmatched. CDR3 length: 16 amino acids.

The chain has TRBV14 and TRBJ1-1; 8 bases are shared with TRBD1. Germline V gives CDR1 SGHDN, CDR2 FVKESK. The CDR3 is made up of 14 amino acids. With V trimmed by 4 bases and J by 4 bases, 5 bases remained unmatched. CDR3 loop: CASSPFDRGTEAFF. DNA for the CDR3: TGTGCCAGCAGCCCGTTCGACAGGGGCACTGAAGCTTTCTTT.

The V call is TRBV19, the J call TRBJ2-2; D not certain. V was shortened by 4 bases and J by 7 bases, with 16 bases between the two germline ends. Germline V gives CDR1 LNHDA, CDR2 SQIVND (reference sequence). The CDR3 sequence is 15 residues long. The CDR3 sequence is CASSKALNWGGELFF. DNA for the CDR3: TGTGCCAGTAGTAAGGCCCTAAACTGGGGCGGGGAGCTGTTTTTT.

Here the CDR3 DNA reads TGTGCCAGCAGCTTAGAGATAAGTCGCGATGAGCAGTTCTTC. As protein: CASSLEISRDEQFF. The chain uses TRBV7-9 and TRBJ2-1; no definite D call. V was cut by 1 base and J by 8 bases, with 12 bases left in between. In germline, CDR1 is SEHNR, CDR2 FQNEAQ (reference sequence). CDR3 length equals 14 residues.

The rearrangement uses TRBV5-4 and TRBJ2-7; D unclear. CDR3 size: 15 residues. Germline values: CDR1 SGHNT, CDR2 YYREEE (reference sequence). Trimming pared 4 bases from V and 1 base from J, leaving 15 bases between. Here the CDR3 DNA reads TGTGCCAGCAGCCAAGATCCCGGCCAGTCCTACGAGCAGTACTTC. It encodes CASSQDPGQSYEQYF.

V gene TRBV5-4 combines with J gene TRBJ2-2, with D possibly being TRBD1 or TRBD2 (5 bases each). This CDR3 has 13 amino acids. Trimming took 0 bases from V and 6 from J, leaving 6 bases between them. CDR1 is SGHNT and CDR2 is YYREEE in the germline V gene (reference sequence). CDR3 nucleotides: TGTGCCAGCAGCTTGGTGGGGGCCGGGGAGCTGTTTTTT. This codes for CASSLVGAGELFF.

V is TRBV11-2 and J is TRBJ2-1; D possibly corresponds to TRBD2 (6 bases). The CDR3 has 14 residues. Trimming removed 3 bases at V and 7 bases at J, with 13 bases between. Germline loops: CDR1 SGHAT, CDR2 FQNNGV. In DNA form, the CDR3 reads TGTGCCAGCAGCTTGACCCCGGGAGCGAATGAGCAGTTCTTC. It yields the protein CASSLTPGANEQFF.

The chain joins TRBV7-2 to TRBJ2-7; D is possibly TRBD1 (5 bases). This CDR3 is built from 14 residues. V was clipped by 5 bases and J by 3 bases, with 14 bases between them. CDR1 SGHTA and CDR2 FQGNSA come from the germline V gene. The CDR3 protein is CASSPNRFDYEQYF. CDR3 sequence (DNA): TGTGCCAGCAGCCCTAACAGGTTTGACTACGAGCAGTACTTC.

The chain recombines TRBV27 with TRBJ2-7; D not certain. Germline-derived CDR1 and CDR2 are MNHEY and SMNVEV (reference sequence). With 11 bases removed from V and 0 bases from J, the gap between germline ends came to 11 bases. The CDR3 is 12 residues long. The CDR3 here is CAAQASSYEQYF. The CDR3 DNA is TGTGCCGCCCAGGCGAGCTCCTACGAGCAGTACTTC.